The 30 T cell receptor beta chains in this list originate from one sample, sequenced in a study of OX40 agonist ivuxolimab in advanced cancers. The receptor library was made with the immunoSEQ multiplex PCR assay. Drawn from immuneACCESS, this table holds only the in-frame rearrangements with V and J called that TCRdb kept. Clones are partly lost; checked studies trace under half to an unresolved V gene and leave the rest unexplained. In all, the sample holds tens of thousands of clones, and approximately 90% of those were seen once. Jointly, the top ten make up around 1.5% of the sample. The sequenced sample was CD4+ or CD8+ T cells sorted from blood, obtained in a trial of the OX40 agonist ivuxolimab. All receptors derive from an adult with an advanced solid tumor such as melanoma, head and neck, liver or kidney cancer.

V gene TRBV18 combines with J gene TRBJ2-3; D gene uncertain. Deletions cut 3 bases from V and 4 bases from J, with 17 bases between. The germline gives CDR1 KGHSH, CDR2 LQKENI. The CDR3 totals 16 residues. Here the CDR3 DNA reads TGTGCCAGCTCACCCCCCAGACGAGGCCATTCAGATACGCAGTATTTT. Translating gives CASSPPRRGHSDTQYF.

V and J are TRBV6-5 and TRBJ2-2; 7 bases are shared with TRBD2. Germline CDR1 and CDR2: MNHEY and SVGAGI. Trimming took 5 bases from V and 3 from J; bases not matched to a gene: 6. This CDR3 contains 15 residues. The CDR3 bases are TGTGCCAGCAGTCGAAAGCGGGGCGACACCGGGGAGCTGTTTTTT. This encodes CASSRKRGDTGELFF.

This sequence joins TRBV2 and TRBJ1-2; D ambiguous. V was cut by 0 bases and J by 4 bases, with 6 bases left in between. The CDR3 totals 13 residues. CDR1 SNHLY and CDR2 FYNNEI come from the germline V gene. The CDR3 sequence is CASSEAGVYGYTF. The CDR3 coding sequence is TGTGCCAGCAGTGAAGCGGGCGTCTATGGCTACACCTTC.

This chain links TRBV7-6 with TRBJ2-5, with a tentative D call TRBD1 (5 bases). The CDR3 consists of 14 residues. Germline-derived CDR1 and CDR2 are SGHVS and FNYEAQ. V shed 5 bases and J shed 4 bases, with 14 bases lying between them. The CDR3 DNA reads TGTGCCAGCAGCCGGAGACAGTCCGTAGAGACCCAGTACTTC. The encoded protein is CASSRRQSVETQYF.

CDR3: CASSFGESSYNEQFF. The CDR3 DNA reads as TGTGCCAGCAGCTTTGGTGAGAGCTCCTACAATGAGCAGTTCTTC. This chain links TRBV5-5 with TRBJ2-1; D ambiguous. In germline, CDR1 is SGHKS, CDR2 YYEKEE (reference sequence). With 2 bases removed from V and 0 bases from J, the gap between germline ends came to 9 bases. CDR3 length: 15 amino acids. Full variable domain (outside the CDR3, taken from reference TRBV5-5 and TRBJ2-1): DAGVTQSPTHLIKTRGQQVTLRCSPISGHKSVSWYQQVLGQGPQFIFQYYEKEERGRGNFPDRFSARQFPNYSSELNVNALLLGDSALYLCASSFGESSYNEQFFGPGTRLTVL.

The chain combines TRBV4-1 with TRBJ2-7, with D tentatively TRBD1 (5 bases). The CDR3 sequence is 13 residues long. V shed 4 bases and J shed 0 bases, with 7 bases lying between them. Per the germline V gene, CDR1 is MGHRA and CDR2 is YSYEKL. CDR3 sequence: CASSLRGSYEQYF. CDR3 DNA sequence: TGCGCCAGCAGCCTTAGGGGCTCCTACGAGCAGTACTTC.

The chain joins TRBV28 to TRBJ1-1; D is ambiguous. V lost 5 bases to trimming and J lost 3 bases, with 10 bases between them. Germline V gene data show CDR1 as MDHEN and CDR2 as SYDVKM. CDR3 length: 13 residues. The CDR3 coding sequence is TGTGCCAGCAGTAGGGCAGACTACACTGAAGCTTTCTTT. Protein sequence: CASSRADYTEAFF.

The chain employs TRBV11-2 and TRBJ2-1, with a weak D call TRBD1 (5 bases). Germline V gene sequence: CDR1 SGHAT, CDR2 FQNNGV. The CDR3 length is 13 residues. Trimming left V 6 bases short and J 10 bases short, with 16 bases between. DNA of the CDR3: TGTGCCAGCAGTCGTCCCAGGGTTCGAGAGCAGTTCTTC. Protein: CASSRPRVREQFF.

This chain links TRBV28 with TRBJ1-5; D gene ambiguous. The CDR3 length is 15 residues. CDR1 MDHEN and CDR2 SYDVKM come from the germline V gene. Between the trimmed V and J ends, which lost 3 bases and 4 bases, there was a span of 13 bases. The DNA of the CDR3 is TGTGCCAGCAGTTTTCAGGCCCCCTGGAATCAGCCCCAGCATTTT. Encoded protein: CASSFQAPWNQPQHF.

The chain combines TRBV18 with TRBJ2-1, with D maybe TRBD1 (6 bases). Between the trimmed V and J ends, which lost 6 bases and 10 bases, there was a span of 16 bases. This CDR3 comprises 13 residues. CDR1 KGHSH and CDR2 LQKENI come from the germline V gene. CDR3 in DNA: TGTGCCAGCTCTCGATCTCCGGACAGAGAGCAGTTCTTC. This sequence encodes CASSRSPDREQFF.

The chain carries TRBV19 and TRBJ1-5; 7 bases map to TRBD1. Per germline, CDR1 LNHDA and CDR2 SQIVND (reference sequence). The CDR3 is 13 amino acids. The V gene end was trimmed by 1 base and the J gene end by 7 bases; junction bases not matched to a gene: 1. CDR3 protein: CASSIAQGQPQHF. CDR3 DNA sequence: TGTGCCAGTAGTATAGCACAGGGGCAGCCCCAGCATTTT. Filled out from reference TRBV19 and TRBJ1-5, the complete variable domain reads DGGITQSPKYLFRKEGQNVTLSCEQNLNHDAMYWYRQDPGQGLRLIYYSQIVNDFQKGDIAEGYSVSREKKESFPLTVTSAQKNPTAFYLCASSIAQGQPQHFGDGTRLSIL.

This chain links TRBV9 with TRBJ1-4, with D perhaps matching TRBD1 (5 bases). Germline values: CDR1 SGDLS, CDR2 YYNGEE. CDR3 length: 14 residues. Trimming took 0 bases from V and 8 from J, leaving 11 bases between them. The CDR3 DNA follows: TGTGCCAGCAGCGTAGGTAGGGGCCGCGAAAAACTGTTTTTT. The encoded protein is CASSVGRGREKLFF.

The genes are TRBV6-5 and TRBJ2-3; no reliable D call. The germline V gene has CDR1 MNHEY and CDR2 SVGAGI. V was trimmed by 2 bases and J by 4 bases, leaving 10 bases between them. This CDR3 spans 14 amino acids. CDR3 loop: CASSYKIDPDTQYF. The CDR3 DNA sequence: TGTGCCAGCAGTTACAAGATAGATCCAGATACGCAGTATTTT.

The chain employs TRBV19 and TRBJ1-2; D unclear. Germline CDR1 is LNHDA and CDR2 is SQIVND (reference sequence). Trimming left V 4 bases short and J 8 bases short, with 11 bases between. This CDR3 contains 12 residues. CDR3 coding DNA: TGTGCCAGTAGTACGACGGGATCAGGCTACACCTTC. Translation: CASSTTGSGYTF.

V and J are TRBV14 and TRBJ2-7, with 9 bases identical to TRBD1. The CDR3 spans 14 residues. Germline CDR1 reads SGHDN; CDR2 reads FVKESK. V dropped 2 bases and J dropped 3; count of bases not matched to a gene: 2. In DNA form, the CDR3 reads TGTGCCAGCAGCCAACTGGACAGGGGCTACGAGCAGTACTTC. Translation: CASSQLDRGYEQYF.

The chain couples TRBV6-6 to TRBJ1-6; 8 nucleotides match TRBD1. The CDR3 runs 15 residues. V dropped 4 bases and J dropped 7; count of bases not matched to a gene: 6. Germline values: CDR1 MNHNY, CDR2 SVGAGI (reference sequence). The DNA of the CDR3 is TGTGCCAGCAGTTTGACAGGGGTGGAGAATTCACCCCTCCACTTT. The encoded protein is CASSLTGVENSPLHF.

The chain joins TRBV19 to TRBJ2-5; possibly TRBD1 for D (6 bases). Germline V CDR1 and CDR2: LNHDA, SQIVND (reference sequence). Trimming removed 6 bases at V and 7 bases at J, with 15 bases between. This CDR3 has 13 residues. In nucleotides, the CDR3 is TGTGCCAGTAGGACAGGTGAAGGGGGGACCCAGTACTTC. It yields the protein CASRTGEGGTQYF.

The CDR3 DNA sequence: TGTGCCAGCAGATGGGCTAGCGGGGGGACGGAGTACTTC. It yields the protein CASRWASGGTEYF. V usage is TRBV27 and J usage is TRBJ2-7; TRBD2 agrees at 11 bases. Germline assignment: CDR1 MNHEY and CDR2 SMNVEV (reference sequence). The CDR3 is 13 amino acids. V was clipped by 6 bases and J by 11 bases; unmatched bases: 9.

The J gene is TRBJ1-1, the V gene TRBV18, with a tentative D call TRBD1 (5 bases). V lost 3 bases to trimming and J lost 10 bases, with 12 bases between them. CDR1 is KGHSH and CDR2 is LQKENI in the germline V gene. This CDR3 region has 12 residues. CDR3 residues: CASSPETGGAFF. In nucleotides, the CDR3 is TGTGCCAGCTCACCCGAGACCGGGGGAGCTTTCTTT.

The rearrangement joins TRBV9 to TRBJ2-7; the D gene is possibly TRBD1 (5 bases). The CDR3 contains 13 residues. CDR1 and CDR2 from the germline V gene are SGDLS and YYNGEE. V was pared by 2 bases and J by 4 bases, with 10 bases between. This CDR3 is CASSVQGQYEQYF. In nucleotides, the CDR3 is TGTGCCAGCAGCGTCCAGGGTCAGTACGAGCAGTACTTC. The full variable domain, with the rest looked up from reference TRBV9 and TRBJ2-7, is DSGVTQTPKHLITATGQRVTLRCSPRSGDLSVYWYQQSLDQGLQFLIQYYNGEERAKGNILERFSAQQFPDLHSELNLSSLELGDSALYFCASSVQGQYEQYFGPGTRLTVT.

The CDR3 DNA reads as TGTGCCAGCTCACCTCGCCAGGTTAATTCACCCCTCCACTTT. It codes for CASSPRQVNSPLHF. V usage is TRBV18 and J usage is TRBJ1-6; D is unclear. CDR1 is KGHSH, CDR2 LQKENI, per germline. The length of the CDR3 is 14 residues. Trimming removed 3 bases at V and 6 bases at J, with 9 bases between.

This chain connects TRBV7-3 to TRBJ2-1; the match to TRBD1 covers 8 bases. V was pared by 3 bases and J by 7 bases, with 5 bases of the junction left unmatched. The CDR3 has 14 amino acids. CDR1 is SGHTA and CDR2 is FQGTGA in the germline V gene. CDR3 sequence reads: CASSFRTGSNEQFF. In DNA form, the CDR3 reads TGTGCCAGCAGCTTCCGGACAGGGTCGAATGAGCAGTTCTTC.

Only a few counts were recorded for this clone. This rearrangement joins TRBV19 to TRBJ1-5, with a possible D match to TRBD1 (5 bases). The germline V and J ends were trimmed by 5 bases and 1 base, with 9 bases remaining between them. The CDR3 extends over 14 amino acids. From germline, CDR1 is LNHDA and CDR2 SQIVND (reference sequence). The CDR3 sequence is CASSGRASNQPQHF. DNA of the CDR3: TGTGCCAGTAGTGGCAGGGCCAGCAATCAGCCCCAGCATTTT. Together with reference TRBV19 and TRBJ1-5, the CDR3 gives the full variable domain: DGGITQSPKYLFRKEGQNVTLSCEQNLNHDAMYWYRQDPGQGLRLIYYSQIVNDFQKGDIAEGYSVSREKKESFPLTVTSAQKNPTAFYLCASSGRASNQPQHFGDGTRLSIL.

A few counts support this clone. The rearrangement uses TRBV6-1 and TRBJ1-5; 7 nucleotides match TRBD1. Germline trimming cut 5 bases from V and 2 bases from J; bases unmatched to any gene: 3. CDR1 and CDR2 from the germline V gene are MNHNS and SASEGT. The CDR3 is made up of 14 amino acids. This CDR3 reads CASSITGGNQPQHF. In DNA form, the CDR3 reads TGTGCCAGCAGTATCACAGGGGGCAATCAGCCCCAGCATTTT.

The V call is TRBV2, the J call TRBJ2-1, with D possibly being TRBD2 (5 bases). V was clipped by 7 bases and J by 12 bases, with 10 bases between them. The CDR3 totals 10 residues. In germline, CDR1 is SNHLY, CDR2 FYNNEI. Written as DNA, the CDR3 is TGTGCCAGCACGGGCGGAGGGCAGTTCTTC. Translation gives CASTGGGQFF.

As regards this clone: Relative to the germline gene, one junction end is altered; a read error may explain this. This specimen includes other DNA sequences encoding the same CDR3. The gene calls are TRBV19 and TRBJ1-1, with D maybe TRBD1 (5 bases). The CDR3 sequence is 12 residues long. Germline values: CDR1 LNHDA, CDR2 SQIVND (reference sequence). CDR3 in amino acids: CASSKNGGAAFF. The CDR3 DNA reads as TGTGCCAGCAGTAAGAACGGGGGAGCGGCTTTCTTT.

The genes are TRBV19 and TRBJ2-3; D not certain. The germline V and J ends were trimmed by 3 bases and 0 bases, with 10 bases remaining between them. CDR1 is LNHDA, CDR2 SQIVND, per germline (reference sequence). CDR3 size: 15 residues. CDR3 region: CASSMNYLSTDTQYF. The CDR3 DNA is TGTGCCAGTAGTATGAACTACTTAAGCACAGATACGCAGTATTTT.

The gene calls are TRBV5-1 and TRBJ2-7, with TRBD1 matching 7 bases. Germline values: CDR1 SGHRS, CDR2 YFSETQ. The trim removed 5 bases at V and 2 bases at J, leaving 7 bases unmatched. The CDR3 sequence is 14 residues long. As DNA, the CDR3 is TGCGCCAGCAGATTGACAGGGACGGCCTACGAGCAGTACTTC. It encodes CASRLTGTAYEQYF.

CDR3 sequence: CASSQDEVQYF. The CDR3 region has the DNA TGCGCCAGCAGCCAAGACGAGGTGCAGTACTTC. The genes are TRBV4-1 and TRBJ2-7; no definite D call. Germline CDR1 and CDR2: MGHRA and YSYEKL. V gave up 0 bases and J gave up 9 bases, with 6 bases separating them. The CDR3 totals 11 residues.

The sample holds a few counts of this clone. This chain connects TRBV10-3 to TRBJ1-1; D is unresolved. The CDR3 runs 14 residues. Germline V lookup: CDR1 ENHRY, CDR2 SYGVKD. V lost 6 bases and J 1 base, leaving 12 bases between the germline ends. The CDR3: CAISPSQENTEAFF. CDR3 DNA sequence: TGTGCCATCAGCCCCTCGCAGGAGAACACTGAAGCTTTCTTT.